This TCR beta chain was retrieved from a study of blood T cell repertoires in COVID-19. Study details: Specimens from acute and convalescent COVID-19 originated in the United States, Italy and Spain. In each case, the material was cDNA or gDNA derived from T cells, B-cell-depleted T cells, or PBMCs.

In the original processing: Reference gene primer amplification gave estimated nucleated cell counts. The repertoire was sequenced with immunoSEQ multiplex PCR; TCRdb's copy has only in-frame clones and lacks some. Clone size and the V and J calls come from that table; the DNA yielded D and trimming. The sample has 35,000 to 45,000 clones; approximately 91% are singletons. Germline loops: CDR1 MNHEY, CDR2 SVGAGI. The CDR3 spans 13 residues. Trimming took off 7 bases at V and 4 bases at J, with 13 bases between the two ends. Sample: peripheral blood. This clonotype originated in a man between 65 and 85 years old with acute or convalescent COVID-19. This rearrangement joins TRBV6-5 to TRBJ1-1; a weak D match, TRBD1 (5 bases). CDR3 nucleotide sequence: TGTGCCAGCATTCGGGACTGGTCCACTGAAGCTTTCTTT. Protein sequence: CASIRDWSTEAFF.